This T cell receptor (beta chain) was identified during a study of CXCR3-negative and CXCR3-positive naive CD8 T cells. Findings and caveats of the study: Naive cells with CXCR3 showed TRB CDR3s that were more hydrophobic than those in CXCR3-negative naive cells.

As regards this clonotype: Its antigen is unidentified.

The CDR3 has 14 residues. The V gene's germline CDR1 is MNHEY and CDR2 SMNVEV (reference sequence). Carrying UMI labels, the TRB cDNA libraries were prepared through 5' RACE. TCRdb re-analyzed the 5' RACE reads; it lists each CDR3 protein once, without DNA. Its listing shows 50,000 to 60,000 distinct CDR3 sequences. The V and J genes are TRBV27 and TRBJ1-5; no DNA is available, so the TRBD1 call from TCRdb remains unchecked. Sample: naive CXCR3+ CD8+ T cells from blood. Subset reported: CD45RO-CCR7+CD27+CD95- naive CD8+ T cells expressing CXCR3 (TNR3+). The origin of this receptor is a human donor in good health. Some clones in this sample may be carry-over from other donors' samples. The CDR3 loop is CASSLLQGDQPQHF.